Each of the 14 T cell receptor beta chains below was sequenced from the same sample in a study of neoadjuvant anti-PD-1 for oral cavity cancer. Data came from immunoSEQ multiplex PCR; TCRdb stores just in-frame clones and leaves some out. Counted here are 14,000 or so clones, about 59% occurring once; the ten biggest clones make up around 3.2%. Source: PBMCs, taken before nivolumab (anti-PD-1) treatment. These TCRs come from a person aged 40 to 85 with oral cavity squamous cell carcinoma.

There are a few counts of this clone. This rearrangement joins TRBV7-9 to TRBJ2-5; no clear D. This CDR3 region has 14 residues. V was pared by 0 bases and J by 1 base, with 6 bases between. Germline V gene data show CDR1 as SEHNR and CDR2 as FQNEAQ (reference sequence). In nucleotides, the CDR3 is TGTGCCAGCAGCTTAGCGCCCACCCAAGAGACCCAGTACTTC. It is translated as CASSLAPTQETQYF. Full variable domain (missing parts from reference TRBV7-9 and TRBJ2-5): DTGVSQNPRHKITKRGQNVTFRCDPISEHNRLYWYRQTLGQGPEFLTYFQNEAQLEKSRLLSDRFSAERPKGSFSTLEIQRTEQGDSAMYLCASSLAPTQETQYFGPGTRLLVL.

The CDR3 region has the DNA TGTGCCAGCAGTGAGGAGCAGGTAATTAACAATGAGCAGTTCTTC. Translating it yields CASSEEQVINNEQFF. The chain combines TRBV6-1 with TRBJ2-1; no definite D call. With 3 bases removed from V and 5 bases from J, the gap between germline ends came to 14 bases. Germline V gene data show CDR1 as MNHNS and CDR2 as SASEGT. CDR3 length: 15 residues.

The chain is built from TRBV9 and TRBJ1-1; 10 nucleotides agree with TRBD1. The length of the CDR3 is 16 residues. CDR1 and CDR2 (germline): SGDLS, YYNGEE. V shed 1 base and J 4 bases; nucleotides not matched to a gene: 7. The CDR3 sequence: CASSVSPTGGGTEAFF. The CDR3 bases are TGTGCCAGCAGCGTATCCCCGACAGGGGGCGGCACTGAAGCTTTCTTT.

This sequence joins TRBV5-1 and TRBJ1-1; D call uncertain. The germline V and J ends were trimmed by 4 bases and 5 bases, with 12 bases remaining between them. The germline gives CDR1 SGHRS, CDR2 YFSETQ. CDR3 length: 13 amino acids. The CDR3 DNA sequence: TGCGCCAGCAGCCGACAAAGCCTAACTGAAGCTTTCTTT. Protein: CASSRQSLTEAFF.

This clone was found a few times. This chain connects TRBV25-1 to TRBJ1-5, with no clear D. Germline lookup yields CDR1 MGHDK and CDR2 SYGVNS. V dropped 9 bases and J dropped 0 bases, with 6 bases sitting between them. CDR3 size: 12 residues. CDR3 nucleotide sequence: TGTGCCAGTGGCGCTAGCAATCAGCCCCAGCATTTT. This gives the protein CASGASNQPQHF. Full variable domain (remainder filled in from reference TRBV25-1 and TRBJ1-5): EADIYQTPRYLVIGTGKKITLECSQTMGHDKMYWYQQDPGMELHLIHYSYGVNSTEKGDLSSESTVSRIRTEHFPLTLESARPSHTSQYLCASGASNQPQHFGDGTRLSIL.

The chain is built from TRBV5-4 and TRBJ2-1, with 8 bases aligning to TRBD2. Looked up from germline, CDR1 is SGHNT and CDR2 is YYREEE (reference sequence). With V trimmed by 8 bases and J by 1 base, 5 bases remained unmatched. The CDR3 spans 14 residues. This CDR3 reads CASSGVASYNEQFF. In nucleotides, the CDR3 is TGTGCCAGTAGCGGGGTTGCGTCCTACAATGAGCAGTTCTTC.

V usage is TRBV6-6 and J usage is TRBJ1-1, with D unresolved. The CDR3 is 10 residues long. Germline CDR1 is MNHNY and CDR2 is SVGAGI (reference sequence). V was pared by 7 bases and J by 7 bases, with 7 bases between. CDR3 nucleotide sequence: TGTGCCAGCATCCGGGTTGAAGCTTTCTTT. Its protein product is CASIRVEAFF.

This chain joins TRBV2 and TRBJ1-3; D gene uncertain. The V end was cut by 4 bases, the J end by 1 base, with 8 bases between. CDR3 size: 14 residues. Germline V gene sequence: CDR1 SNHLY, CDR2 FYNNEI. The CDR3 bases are TGTGCCAGCAGTGCCGGTGGTTCTGGAAACACCATATATTTT. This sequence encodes CASSAGGSGNTIYF.

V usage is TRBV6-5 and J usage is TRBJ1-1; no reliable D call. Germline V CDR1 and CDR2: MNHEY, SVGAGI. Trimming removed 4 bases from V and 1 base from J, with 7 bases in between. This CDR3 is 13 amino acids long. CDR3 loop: CASSLQENTEAFF. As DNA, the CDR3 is TGTGCCAGCAGTTTGCAGGAGAACACTGAAGCTTTCTTT.

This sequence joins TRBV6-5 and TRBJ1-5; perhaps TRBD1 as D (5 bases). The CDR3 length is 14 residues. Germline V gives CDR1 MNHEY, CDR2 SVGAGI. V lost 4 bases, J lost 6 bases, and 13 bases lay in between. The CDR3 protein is CASSSGQGGQPQHF. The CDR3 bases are TGTGCCAGCAGTTCAGGGCAGGGCGGTCAGCCCCAGCATTTT.

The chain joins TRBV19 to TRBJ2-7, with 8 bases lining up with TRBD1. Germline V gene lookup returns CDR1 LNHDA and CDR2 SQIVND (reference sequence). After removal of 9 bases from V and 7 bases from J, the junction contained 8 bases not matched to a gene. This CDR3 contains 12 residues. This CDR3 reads CARTGAAGEQYF. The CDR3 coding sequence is TGTGCCAGGACAGGGGCCGCGGGGGAGCAGTACTTC.

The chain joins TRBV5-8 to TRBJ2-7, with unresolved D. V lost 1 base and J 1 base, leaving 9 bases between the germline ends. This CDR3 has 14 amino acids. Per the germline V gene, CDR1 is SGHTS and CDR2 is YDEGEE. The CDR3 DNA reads TGTGCCAGCAGCTTGTTTCCTCAATCCTACGAGCAGTACTTC. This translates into CASSLFPQSYEQYF.

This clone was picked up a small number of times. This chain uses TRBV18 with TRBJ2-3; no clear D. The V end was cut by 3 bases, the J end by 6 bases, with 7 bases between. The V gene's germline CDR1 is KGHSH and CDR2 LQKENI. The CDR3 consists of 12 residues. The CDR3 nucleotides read TGTGCCAGCTCACCGGTCCGGGATACGCAGTATTTT. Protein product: CASSPVRDTQYF. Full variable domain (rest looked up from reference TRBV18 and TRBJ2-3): NAGVMQNPRHLVRRRGQEARLRCSPMKGHSHVYWYRQLPEEGLKFMVYLQKENIIDESGMPKERFSAEFPKEGPSILRIQQVVRGDSAAYFCASSPVRDTQYFGPGTRLTVL.

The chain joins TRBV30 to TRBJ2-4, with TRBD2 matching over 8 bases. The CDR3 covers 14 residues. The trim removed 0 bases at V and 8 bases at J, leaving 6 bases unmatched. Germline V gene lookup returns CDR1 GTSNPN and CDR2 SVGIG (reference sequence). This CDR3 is CAWSVSGGHHIQYF. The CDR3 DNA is TGTGCCTGGAGTGTATCGGGGGGGCATCACATTCAGTACTTC.